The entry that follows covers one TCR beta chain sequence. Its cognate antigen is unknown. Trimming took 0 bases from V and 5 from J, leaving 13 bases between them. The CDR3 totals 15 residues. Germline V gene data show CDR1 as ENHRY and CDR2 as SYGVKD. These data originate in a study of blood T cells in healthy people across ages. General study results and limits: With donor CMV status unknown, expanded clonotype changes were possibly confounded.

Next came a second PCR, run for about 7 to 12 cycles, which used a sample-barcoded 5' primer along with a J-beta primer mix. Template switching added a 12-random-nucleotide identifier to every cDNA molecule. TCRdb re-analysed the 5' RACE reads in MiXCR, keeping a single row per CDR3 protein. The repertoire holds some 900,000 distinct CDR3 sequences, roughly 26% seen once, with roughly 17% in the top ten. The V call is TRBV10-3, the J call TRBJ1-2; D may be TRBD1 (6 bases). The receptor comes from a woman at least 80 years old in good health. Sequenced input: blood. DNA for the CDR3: TGTGCCATCAGTGAGTCAACAGGGCAGGGGTATGGCTACACCTTC. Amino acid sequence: CAISESTGQGYGYTF.